Listed here is a single TCR beta chain. Its matching antigen is unknown. This sample was included in a study of T cells in Graves' hyperthyroidism and ophthalmopathy. Study-level findings and limits: By a 13 V-J model, ophthalmopathy was set apart from stable hyperthyroidism. The blood repertoire included most of the expanded thyroid clonotypes above 0.001.

Losses at the gene ends were 0 bases for V and 7 bases for J; bases not matched to a gene: 12. The CDR3 sequence is 17 residues long. The V gene's germline CDR1 is SGHNT and CDR2 YYREEE (reference sequence). What was amplified from RNA transcripts were TCR beta CDR3 regions. RT-PCR in the first round (using the HTBI primer set) targeted the TCR CDR3. Each CDR3 protein is one row after TCRdb ran MiXCR on the multiplex PCR reads. The table includes some 550,000 distinct CDR3 sequences, approximately 16% detected once. Patients affected by ophthalmopathy presented a Clinical Activity Score of at least 3, a NOSPECS grade of at least 4, and disease duration below 3 months.

The TCR sequence derives from a woman aged 40 to 49 with Graves' ophthalmopathy. This rearrangement joins TRBV5-4 to TRBJ2-1; 8 bases map to TRBD2. The material sequenced was blood. CDR3 DNA: TGTGCCAGCAGCTTGGCCAGCGGGGGTCCTACCCCGAATGAGCAGTTCTTC. It is translated as CASSLASGGPTPNEQFF.